This TCR beta chain was sequenced for a study of T cells after yellow fever vaccination. Study observations and caveats: Boosting was followed by the reappearance of most primary-vaccination clones (around 95% CD4, 85% to 90% CD8).

This clonotype was detected many times. The antigen is undetermined. This CDR3 spans 16 amino acids. Between the trimmed V and J ends, which lost 0 bases and 5 bases, there was a span of 17 bases. Germline assignment: CDR1 MNHEY and CDR2 SVGAGI. The authors made TCR cDNA by 5'RACE template switching, adding a universal primer site and UMIs. TCRdb reprocessed the 5' RACE reads with MiXCR, giving one entry per CDR3 protein. The sample consists of some 120,000 distinct CDR3 sequences, around 8.6% of them appearing once. J is TRBJ2-7 and V is TRBV6-5; maybe TRBD2 (6 bases). The specimen was CD8+ T cells sorted from PBMCs, collected 45 days after the yellow fever booster vaccination. The receptor's source is a man aged 30 to 39 who received the YFV17D yellow fever vaccine. The CDR3, as DNA: TGTGCCAGCAGTTACTCGAGGGAGGAAGGGTTCAACGAGCAGTACTTC. Protein: CASSYSREEGFNEQYF.